The TCR beta chain under discussion was sequenced for a study of blood T cell repertoires in COVID-19. Study as a whole: From T cells, B-cell-depleted T cells, or PBMCs came the material, which was cDNA or gDNA.

The data were produced by immunoSEQ multiplex PCR, yet TCRdb's version contains in-frame clones alone and is incomplete. Of some 250,000 clones in the sample, approximately 86% were seen once. V was trimmed by 4 bases and J by 3 bases, leaving 20 bases between them. The CDR3 is made up of 16 amino acids. CDR1 is SGHRS and CDR2 is YFSETQ in the germline V gene. The sequence came from a woman aged 55-70 years with COVID-19, enrolled during active disease. The chain recombines TRBV5-1 with TRBJ2-7, with D tentatively TRBD1 (6 bases). Sample: peripheral blood. CDR3 coding DNA: TGCGCCAGCAGCCCTCGGCAGGGGTCGAGTTTCTACGAGCAGTACTTC. Translating gives CASSPRQGSSFYEQYF.